The entry that follows covers one T cell receptor (beta chain) sequence. What it binds is unknown. Trimming at V came to 3 bases and at J to 7 bases, leaving 2 bases not matched to a gene. This CDR3 region has 14 residues. Germline V gene data show CDR1 as SGDLS and CDR2 as YYNGEE. The data were taken from a study of cytomegalovirus exposure and HLA in healthy donors. Notes on the study in general: In most subjects, TCR beta sequences reportedly gave accurate predictions of HLA-A and HLA-B alleles. More than 15,000 TCR beta sequences were associated with HLA alleles at 0.05 false discovery rate in a later analysis. In a later analysis, CMV-associated beta chains were mostly HLA-associated, it appeared. For TCR beta chains, V- and J-gene trimming was later linked to a missense DCLRE1C variant.

PCR used 60 Vbeta primers and 13 Jbeta primers. Assay used: immunoSEQ multiplex PCR; TCRdb lists only in-frame clones, some missing. The sample lists 150,000 to 200,000 clones, 80% to 90% occurring once. J is TRBJ1-4 and V is TRBV9, with 11 nucleotides matching TRBD1. The sequenced sample was PBMCs. This TCR came from a man aged 18 to 29 in good health and CMV-seropositive. The CDR3 loop reads CASSGTGGGEKLFF. The CDR3 DNA follows: TGTGCCAGCAGCGGGACAGGGGGCGGTGAAAAACTGTTTTTT. Complete variable domain (other parts from reference TRBV9 and TRBJ1-4): DSGVTQTPKHLITATGQRVTLRCSPRSGDLSVYWYQQSLDQGLQFLIQYYNGEERAKGNILERFSAQQFPDLHSELNLSSLELGDSALYFCASSGTGGGEKLFFGSGTQLSVL.